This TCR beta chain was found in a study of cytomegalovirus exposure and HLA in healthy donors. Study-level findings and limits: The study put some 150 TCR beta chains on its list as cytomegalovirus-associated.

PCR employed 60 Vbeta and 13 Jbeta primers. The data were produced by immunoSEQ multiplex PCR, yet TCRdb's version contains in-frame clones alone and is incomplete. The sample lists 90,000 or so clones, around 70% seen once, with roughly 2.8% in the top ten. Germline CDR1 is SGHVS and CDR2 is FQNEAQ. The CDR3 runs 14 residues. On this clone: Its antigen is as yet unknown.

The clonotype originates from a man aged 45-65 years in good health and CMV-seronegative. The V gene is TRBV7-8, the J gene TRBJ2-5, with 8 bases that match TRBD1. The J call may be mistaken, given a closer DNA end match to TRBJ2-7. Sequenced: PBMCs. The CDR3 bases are TGTGCCAGCAGCTCTCGGACAGGGAACTACGAGCAGTACTTC. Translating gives CASSSRTGNYEQYF.